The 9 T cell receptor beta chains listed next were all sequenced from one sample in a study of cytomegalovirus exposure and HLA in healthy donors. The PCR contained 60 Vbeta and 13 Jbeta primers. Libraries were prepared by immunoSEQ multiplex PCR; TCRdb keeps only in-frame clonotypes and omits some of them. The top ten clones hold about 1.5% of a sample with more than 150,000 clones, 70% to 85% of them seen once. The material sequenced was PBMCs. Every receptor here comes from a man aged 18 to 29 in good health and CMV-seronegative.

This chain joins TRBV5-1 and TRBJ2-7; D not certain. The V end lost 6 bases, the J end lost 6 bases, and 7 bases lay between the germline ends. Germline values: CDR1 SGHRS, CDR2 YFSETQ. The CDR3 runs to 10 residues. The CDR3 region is CASILAEQYF. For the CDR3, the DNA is TGCGCCAGCATCCTGGCCGAGCAGTACTTC.

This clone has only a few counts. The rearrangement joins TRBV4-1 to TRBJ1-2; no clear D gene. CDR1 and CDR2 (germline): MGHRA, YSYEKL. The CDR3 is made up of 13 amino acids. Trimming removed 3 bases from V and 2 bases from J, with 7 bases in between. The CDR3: CASSHGRNYGYTF. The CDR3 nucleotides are TGCGCCAGCAGCCATGGCAGAAACTATGGCTACACCTTC.

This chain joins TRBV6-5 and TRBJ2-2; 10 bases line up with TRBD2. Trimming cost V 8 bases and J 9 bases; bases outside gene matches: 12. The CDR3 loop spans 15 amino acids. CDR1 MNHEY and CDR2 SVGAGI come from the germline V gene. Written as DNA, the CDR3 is TGTGCCAGCGTGAAAGCAGCGGGAGGGGGTCGGGAGCTGTTTTTT. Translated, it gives CASVKAAGGGRELFF.

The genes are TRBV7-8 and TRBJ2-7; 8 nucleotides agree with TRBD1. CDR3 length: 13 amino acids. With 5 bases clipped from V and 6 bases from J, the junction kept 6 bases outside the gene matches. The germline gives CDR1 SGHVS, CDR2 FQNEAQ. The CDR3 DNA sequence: TGTGCCAGCAGCGCCATTACAGGGGGCGAGCAGTACTTC. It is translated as CASSAITGGEQYF.

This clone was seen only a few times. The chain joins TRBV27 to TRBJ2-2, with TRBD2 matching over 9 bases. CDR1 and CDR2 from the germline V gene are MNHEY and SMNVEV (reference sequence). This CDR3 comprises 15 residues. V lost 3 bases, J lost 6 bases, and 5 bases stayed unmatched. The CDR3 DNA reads TGTGCCAGCAGTTTCTCGCGGGAGGGATCCGGGGAGCTGTTTTTT. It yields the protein CASSFSREGSGELFF.

The CDR3, as DNA: TGTGCCAGCAGTTTACTAGCGGGAGGAGACAATGAGCAGTTCTTC. This sequence encodes CASSLLAGGDNEQFF. The chain is built from TRBV27 and TRBJ2-1; 11 bases map to TRBD2. Germline-derived CDR1 and CDR2 are MNHEY and SMNVEV (reference sequence). CDR3 length equals 15 residues. The J segment lost 5 bases and the V segment lost 2 bases, leaving 2 bases of the junction unmatched.

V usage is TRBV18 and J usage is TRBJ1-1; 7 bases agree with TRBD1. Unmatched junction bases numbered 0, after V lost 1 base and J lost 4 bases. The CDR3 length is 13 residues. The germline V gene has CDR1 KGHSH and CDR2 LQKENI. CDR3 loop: CASSPQGATEAFF. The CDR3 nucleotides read TGTGCCAGCTCACCACAGGGGGCCACTGAAGCTTTCTTT.

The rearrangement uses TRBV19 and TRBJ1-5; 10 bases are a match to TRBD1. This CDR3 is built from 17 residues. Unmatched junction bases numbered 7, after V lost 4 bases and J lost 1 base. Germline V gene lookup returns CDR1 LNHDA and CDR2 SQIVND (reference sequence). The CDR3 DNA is TGTGCCAGTAGTACGCGACAGGGGGCAACAAGCAATCAGCCCCAGCATTTT. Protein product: CASSTRQGATSNQPQHF.

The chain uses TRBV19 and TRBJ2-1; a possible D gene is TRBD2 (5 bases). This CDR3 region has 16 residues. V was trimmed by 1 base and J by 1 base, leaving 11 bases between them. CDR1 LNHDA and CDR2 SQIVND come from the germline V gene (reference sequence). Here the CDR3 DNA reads TGTGCCAGTAGTATAGGGATGAGAGGGTCCTACAATGAGCAGTTCTTC. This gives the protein CASSIGMRGSYNEQFF.